This T cell receptor (beta chain) was captured in a study of shared clonotypes between healthy human individuals. Study-level points and caveats: Naive subsets, compared against memory subsets, generally had larger estimated richness values. Expectations were that clonotype sharing among donors would be affected by sequencing depth.

A note on this clone: Its antigen is unidentified. The identical CDR3 is also encoded by other nucleotide sequences in the sample.

TCRdb's copy holds only in-frame clones and misses some; the assay was immunoSEQ multiplex PCR. The sample lists 2 million or so clones, roughly 96% occurring once. CDR1 is SGHNT and CDR2 is YYREEE in the germline V gene (reference sequence). CDR3 length equals 13 residues. Losses at the gene ends were 4 bases for V and 5 bases for J; bases not matched to a gene: 6. The sequenced material came from naive CD4+ T cells sorted from blood. Subset specified: CD45RA+ positively selected. The chain recombines TRBV5-4 with TRBJ2-7, with 7 bases fitting TRBD1. The source of this sequence is a young man in good health. Written as DNA, the CDR3 is TGTGCCAGCAGCCGCGACAGGGTAGACGAGCAGTACTTC. Residues: CASSRDRVDEQYF. Based on the CDR3 plus reference TRBV5-4 and TRBJ2-7, the full variable domain is ETGVTQSPTHLIKTRGQQVTLRCSSQSGHNTVSWYQQALGQGPQFIFQYYREEENGRGNFPPRFSGLQFPNYSSELNVNALELDDSALYLCASSRDRVDEQYFGPGTRLTVT.